This T cell receptor beta chain was sequenced during a study of blood T cell repertoires in COVID-19. Study overall: From the United States, Italy and Spain came samples of acute and convalescent COVID-19.

The repertoire was sequenced with immunoSEQ multiplex PCR; TCRdb's copy has only in-frame clones and lacks some. The table lists approximately 220,000 clones, 70% to 90% of them singletons. Trimming stripped 3 bases from V and 0 bases from J, with 5 bases between. Germline assignment: CDR1 WNHNN and CDR2 SYGVQD (reference sequence). The CDR3 runs to 13 residues. Participant ages covered about 18 to 95 years across approximately 25 US areas. In assigning cohorts, the study relied on participant-reported clinical history. The sequenced sample was PBMCs or T cells enriched from blood (not recorded which). The chain has TRBV10-1 and TRBJ1-1, with no clear D. This clonotype originated in a woman aged 35 to 49 with acute COVID-19. The CDR3 DNA reads as TGCGCCAGCAGTGACTCTATGAACACTGAAGCTTTCTTT. This encodes CASSDSMNTEAFF.